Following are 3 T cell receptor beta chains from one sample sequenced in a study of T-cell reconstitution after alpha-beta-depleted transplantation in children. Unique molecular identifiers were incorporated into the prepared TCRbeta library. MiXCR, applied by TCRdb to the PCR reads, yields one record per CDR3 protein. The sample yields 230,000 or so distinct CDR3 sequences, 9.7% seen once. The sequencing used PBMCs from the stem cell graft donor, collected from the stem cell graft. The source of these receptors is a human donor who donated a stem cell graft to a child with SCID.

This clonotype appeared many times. The CDR3 DNA reads TGCGCCAGCAGCGGCCGCAAGGCGGGGGGGCCAAATTACAATGAGCAGTTCTTC. Its translation: CASSGRKAGGPNYNEQFF. The chain uses TRBV5-1 and TRBJ2-1, with 9 bases identical to TRBD2. The V gene end was trimmed by 4 bases and the J gene end by 4 bases; junction bases not matched to a gene: 15. The CDR3 runs 18 residues. Germline V CDR1 and CDR2: SGHRS, YFSETQ.

Here the CDR3 reads CASSQVGIAGQGRNEQFF. Written as DNA, the CDR3 is TGTGCCAGCAGCCAAGTGGGCATAGCGGGACAGGGTAGGAATGAGCAGTTCTTC. J is TRBJ2-1 and V is TRBV3-1, with TRBD1 as a possible D gene (9 bases). There are 18 residues in the CDR3. Germline CDR1 and CDR2: LGHDT and YNNKEL (reference sequence). V lost 1 base to trimming and J lost 7 bases, with 23 bases between them.

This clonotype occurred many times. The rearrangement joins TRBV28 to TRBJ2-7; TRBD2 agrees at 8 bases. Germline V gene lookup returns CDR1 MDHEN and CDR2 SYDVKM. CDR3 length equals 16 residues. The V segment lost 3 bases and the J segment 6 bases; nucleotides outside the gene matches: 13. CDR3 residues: CASSFPRTNAGGEQYF. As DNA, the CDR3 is TGTGCCAGCAGTTTTCCCCGGACCAATGCGGGGGGCGAGCAGTACTTC.